This T cell receptor beta chain is drawn from a study of T cell clonotyping in hematopoietic cell transplantation. Across the study: Pretransplant recipient samples were taken after cytoreduction. Findings of the study overall: Pathologically expanded recipient clonotypes increased progressively from day 30 to day 180 as diversity fell.

The repertoire was sequenced with immunoSEQ multiplex PCR; TCRdb's copy has only in-frame clones and lacks some. The table shows some 49,000 clones, with 85% to 90% occurring only once. About this clone: Antigen specificity is unknown.

Sample time point: recipient sample about 28 days before transplant, after cytoreduction. The germline V gene has CDR1 SGDLS and CDR2 YYNGEE. This CDR3 contains 15 residues. After removal of 0 bases from V and 9 bases from J, the junction contained 10 bases not matched to a gene. The clonotype originates from a man aged 60 to 69 with biphenotypic leukemia. Some clones in this sample may be carry-over from other donors' samples. This chain joins TRBV9 and TRBJ1-2; 8 nucleotides match TRBD1. Material: peripheral blood mononuclear cells, obtained before stem cell transplant. CDR3: CASSVGGQGAHRYTF. CDR3 DNA sequence: TGTGCCAGCAGCGTAGGAGGGCAGGGGGCTCATCGCTACACCTTC.